This T cell receptor beta chain was profiled in a study of T cell responses to AZD1222 COVID-19 vaccine. Pooling of second doses given at about 4 or about 12 weeks was done. The germline CDR1 and CDR2 sequences are MDHEN and SYDVKM. There are 12 residues in the CDR3. Trimming stripped 5 bases from V and 5 bases from J, with 9 bases between. Comment on this clone: Its antigen is currently unknown.

The assay was immunoSEQ multiplex PCR, and TCRdb's table has in-frame clones only and misses some. The sample lists around 130,000 clones, more than 85% seen once, with under 2% in the top ten. Study-wide results and caveats: The donor group comprised mostly white British people and more females; the analysis possibly underestimated clonal diversity.

This clonotype was sampled from an adult who received the AZD1222 COVID-19 vaccine. Sequencing was performed on peripheral blood, taken 28 days after the second AZD1222 dose. The chain couples TRBV28 to TRBJ1-2, with a possible D match to TRBD1 (5 bases). This chain's CDR3 is CASSRGAYGYTF. The DNA of the CDR3 is TGTGCCAGCAGTAGGGGTGCTTATGGCTACACCTTC.